This entry features one T cell receptor (beta chain) sequence. Likely unrecorded immune exposures existed in these nominally healthy donors. These data originate in a study of cytomegalovirus exposure and HLA in healthy donors. The PCR was carried out with 60 Vbeta primers and 13 Jbeta primers. Generated by immunoSEQ multiplex PCR, the TCRdb table keeps only in-frame clones and is missing some. The sample includes roughly 200,000 clones, around 80% of them seen just once. V was trimmed by 2 bases and J by 0 bases, leaving 17 bases between them. Per germline, CDR1 MNHEY and CDR2 SMNVEV (reference sequence). The CDR3 covers 19 residues.

The TCR sequence derives from a boy between 2 and 10 years old in good health and CMV-seronegative. The source material was PBMCs. The chain recombines TRBV27 with TRBJ2-6, with D tentatively TRBD2 (5 bases). The DNA of the CDR3 is TGTGCCAGCAGTTTAACCCCCGTGGAGGTCCGCTCTGGGGCCAACGTCCTGACTTTC. Amino acids: CASSLTPVEVRSGANVLTF.